This T cell receptor (beta chain) was sequenced during a study of T cells in Graves' hyperthyroidism and ophthalmopathy (dated by TCRdb to about 2019). Broadly, across the study: Peripheral blood was sampled at the time of initial diagnosis, prior to any treatment. TCR V-J signatures able to tell the groups apart were searched for in a discovery cohort of 90 to 100 patients, of whom around 42 had Graves' ophthalmopathy and about 60 had stable Graves' hyperthyroidism. Prospective prediction of ophthalmopathy was tested in an independent validation cohort consisting of 18 hyperthyroidism patients and more than 15 patients who later progressed to ophthalmopathy. The 100 or so discovery patients were randomly split 7:3 into training and test sets. The study also compared thyroid tissue and blood T-cell repertoires from about six Graves' hyperthyroidism patients. After blood sampling, hyperthyroidism patients were treated with methimazole at a starting dose of 30 mg daily, and ophthalmopathy patients were treated with high-dose intravenous methylprednisolone. The paper describes TCR Vbeta CDR3 sequencing of 120 to 150 peripheral blood samples, made up of fewer than 50 ophthalmopathy patients, some 76 hyperthyroidism patients and roughly 17 progressor patients.

From the cysteine up to the phenylalanine, the CDR3 has a length of 16 residues. Just the 48-base CDR3 DNA is kept, in frame starting at base 1. CDR1 and CDR2 are drawn from the germline V gene: SGHTA, FQGNSA. V and J are trimmed by 0 bases and 3 bases, and the gene matches miss 4 bases of the junction. Graves' hyperthyroidism was defined as stable when no progression to ophthalmopathy occurred over 18 months of follow-up. Hyperthyroidism patients were newly diagnosed, had a disease duration of under 2 months, and were aged 18 to 65 years. Any patient with an uncontrolled infection, another autoimmune disease, pregnancy or lactation was excluded. Diagnoses were based on clinical symptoms, serum thyroxine and TRAb, thyroid ultrasound and orbital computed tomography. PBMCs were separated from approximately 9.9 ml of fresh peripheral blood using Ficoll-Paque density gradient centrifugation. Total RNA was extracted using Trizol reagent, and RNA quality was assessed on an Agilent 2100 Bioanalyzer.

General findings and caveats noted by the study authors: No statistical method was used to set the sample size in advance, and investigators knew the group allocation. Most expanded thyroid clonotypes (frequency above 0.001) were also detected in blood, a finding suggesting that blood repertoires may reflect thyroid immune responses. In validation, the model predicted progression to ophthalmopathy a median of approximately 6.3 months before onset, with around 70% sensitivity and 72.22% specificity. A model built on a 13 V-J signature distinguished ophthalmopathy from stable hyperthyroidism, reaching roughly 88% sensitivity and 81.08% specificity in cross-validation and 80%/75% in testing.

TCR beta CDR3 regions were amplified from RNA transcripts. For the first round of RT-PCR on the TCR CDR3, the HTBI primer set was used together with the Qiagen OneStep RT-PCR kit. Libraries were constructed in a second round of multiplex PCR, after which size selection and purification were performed. Libraries were sequenced paired-end with 100 bp reads on an Illumina HiSeq2000. As for the authors' bioinformatics: SOAPnuke was used to process the raw data, with reads discarded if the reads contained adapters or uncalled bases, had a mean Phred below 15, or lacked an exact constant-primer or identifier match. COPE v1.2.5 was used to merge high-quality paired reads, and clonotypes were defined as unique nucleotide sequences. MiTCR v1.1 was used to align clonotypes to the IMGT TRBV, TRBD and TRBJ reference segments. The analysis included only V-J combinations with a frequency above 0.0001, which together covered more than 98% of the repertoires. A TCS score was defined as the ratio between F50 (clonal expansion) and ExV (chaos), using BLOSUM62-based TCRdist between CDR3 peptides within each V-J. Welch's t-statistics and random forest reduced approximately 520 V-J features to 13, which were used in a naive Bayes classifier (R e1071). TCRdb took the public reads, trimmed them with fastp at Q25, ran MiXCR for clone calling and kept in-frame beta chains. Every distinct CDR3 protein forms one entry, paired with its most common genes and DNA. The V and J calls come from TCRdb's annotation, not from the publication. Within this sample are 460,000 or so distinct CDR3 sequences, with 13% to 15% of them counted one time only. The ten largest clones add up to over 15% of the sample.

In this sample, this clonotype turned up many times. The target of this receptor is not known. Base quality data are lacking; no much larger clone is found one base away. The source material was blood. The sequence links TRBV7-2 to TRBJ1-4, and 7 bases in between align with TRBD1. The origin of this receptor is a woman aged 18-29 years with Graves' hyperthyroidism. The base sequence is TGTGCCAGCAGCTTAGCCGGCACAGGGGCTAATGAAAAACTGTTTTTT. This sequence encodes CASSLAGTGANEKLFF.